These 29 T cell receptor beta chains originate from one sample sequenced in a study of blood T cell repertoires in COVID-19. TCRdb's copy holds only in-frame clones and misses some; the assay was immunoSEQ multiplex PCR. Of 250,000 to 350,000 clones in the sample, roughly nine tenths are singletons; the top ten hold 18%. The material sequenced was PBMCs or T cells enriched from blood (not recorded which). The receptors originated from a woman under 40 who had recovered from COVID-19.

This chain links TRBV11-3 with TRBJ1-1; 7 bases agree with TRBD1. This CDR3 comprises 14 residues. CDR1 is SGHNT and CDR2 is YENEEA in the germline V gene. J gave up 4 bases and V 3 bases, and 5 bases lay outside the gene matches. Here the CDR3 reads CASSFRGTGTEAFF. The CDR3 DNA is TGTGCCAGCAGCTTCAGGGGGACCGGCACTGAAGCTTTCTTT.

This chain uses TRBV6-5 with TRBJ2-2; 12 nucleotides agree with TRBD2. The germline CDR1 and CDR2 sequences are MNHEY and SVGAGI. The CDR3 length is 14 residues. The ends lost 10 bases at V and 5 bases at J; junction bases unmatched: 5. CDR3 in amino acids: CATRLAGETGELFF. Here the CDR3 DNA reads TGTGCCACTAGACTAGCGGGAGAAACCGGGGAGCTGTTTTTT.

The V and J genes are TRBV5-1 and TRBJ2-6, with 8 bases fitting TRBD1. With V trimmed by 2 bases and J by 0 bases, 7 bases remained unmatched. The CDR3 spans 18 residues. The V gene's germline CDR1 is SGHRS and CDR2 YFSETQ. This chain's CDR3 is CASSFGAGGGSGANVLTF. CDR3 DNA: TGCGCCAGCAGCTTTGGCGCAGGGGGCGGCTCTGGGGCCAACGTCCTGACTTTC.

The CDR3: CASSLAGADIQYF. CDR3 nucleotide sequence: TGTGCCAGCAGTTTAGCGGGAGCAGACATTCAGTACTTC. This chain uses TRBV6-2 or TRBV6-3 with TRBJ2-4; 9 bases map to TRBD2. V dropped 4 bases and J dropped 8; count of bases not matched to a gene: 3. This CDR3 has 13 residues. From germline, CDR1 is MNHEY and CDR2 SVGEGT.

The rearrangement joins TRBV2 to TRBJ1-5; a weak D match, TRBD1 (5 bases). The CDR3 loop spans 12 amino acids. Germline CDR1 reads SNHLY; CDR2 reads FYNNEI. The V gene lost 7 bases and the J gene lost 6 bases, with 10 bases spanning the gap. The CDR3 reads CASTEGAQPQHF. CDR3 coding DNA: TGTGCCAGCACGGAAGGGGCTCAGCCCCAGCATTTT.

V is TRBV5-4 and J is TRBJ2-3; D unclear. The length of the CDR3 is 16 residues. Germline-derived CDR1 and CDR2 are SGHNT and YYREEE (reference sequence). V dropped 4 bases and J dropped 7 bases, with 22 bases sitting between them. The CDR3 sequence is CASSRPDTFSPYTQYF. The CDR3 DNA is TGTGCCAGCAGCCGGCCCGACACCTTTTCTCCGTATACGCAGTATTTT. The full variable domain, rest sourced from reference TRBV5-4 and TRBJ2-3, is ETGVTQSPTHLIKTRGQQVTLRCSSQSGHNTVSWYQQALGQGPQFIFQYYREEENGRGNFPPRFSGLQFPNYSSELNVNALELDDSALYLCASSRPDTFSPYTQYFGPGTRLTVL.

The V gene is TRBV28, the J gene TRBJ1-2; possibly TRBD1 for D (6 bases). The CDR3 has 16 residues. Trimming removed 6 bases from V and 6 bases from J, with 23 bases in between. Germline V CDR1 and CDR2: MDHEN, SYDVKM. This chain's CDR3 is CASRGKTGPTRHGYTF. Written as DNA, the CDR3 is TGTGCCAGCAGAGGTAAGACAGGACCGACTCGCCATGGCTACACCTTC.

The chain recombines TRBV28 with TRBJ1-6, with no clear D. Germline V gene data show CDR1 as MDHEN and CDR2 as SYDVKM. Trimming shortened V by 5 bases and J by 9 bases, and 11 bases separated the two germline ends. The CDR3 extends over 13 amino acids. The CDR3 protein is CASSPFVASPLHF. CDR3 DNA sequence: TGTGCCAGCAGTCCCTTCGTAGCTTCACCCCTCCACTTT.

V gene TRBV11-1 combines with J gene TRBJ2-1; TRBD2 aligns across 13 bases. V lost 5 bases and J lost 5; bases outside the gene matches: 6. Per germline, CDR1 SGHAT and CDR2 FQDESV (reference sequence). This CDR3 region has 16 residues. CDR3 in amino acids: CASSLAGTSGNNEQFF. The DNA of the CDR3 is TGTGCCAGCAGCCTCGCCGGGACTAGCGGGAACAATGAGCAGTTCTTC.

As DNA, the CDR3 is TGCGCCAGCAGCCCGGGGCCAGGGGTTGCCCTGAGCTACAATGAGCAGTTCTTC. It translates to CASSPGPGVALSYNEQFF. J is TRBJ2-1 and V is TRBV4-1; possibly TRBD1 for D (6 bases). The CDR3 spans 18 residues. Germline CDR1 reads MGHRA; CDR2 reads YSYEKL. Between the trimmed V and J ends, which lost 4 bases and 3 bases, there was a span of 22 bases.

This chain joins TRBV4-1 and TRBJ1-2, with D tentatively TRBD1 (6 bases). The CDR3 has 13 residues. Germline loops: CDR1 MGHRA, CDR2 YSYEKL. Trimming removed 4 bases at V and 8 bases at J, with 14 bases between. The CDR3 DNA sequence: TGCGCCAGCAGCCCCACAGGGTCAGCGGGCTACACCTTC. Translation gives CASSPTGSAGYTF.

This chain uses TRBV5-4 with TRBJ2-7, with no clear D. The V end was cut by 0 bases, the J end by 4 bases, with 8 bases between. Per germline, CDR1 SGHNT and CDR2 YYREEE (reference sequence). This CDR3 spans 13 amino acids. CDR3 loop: CASSLAGFYEQYF. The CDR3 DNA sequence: TGTGCCAGCAGCTTGGCCGGTTTTTACGAGCAGTACTTC.

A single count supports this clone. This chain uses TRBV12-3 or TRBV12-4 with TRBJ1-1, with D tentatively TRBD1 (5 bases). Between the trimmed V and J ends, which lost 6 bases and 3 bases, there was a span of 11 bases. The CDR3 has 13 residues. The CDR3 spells CASRMGGYTEAFF. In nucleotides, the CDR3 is TGTGCCAGCAGGATGGGGGGGTACACTGAAGCTTTCTTT.

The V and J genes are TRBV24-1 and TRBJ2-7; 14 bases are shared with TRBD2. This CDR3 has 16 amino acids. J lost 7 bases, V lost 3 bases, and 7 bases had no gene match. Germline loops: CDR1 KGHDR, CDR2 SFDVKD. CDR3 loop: CATSDRGLAGGEEQYF. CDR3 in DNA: TGTGCCACCAGTGATCGAGGACTAGCGGGGGGAGAAGAGCAGTACTTC.

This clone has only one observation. The CDR3 DNA reads TGTGCCAGCAGTTCGGGGGGGGGCGAGCAGTTCTTC. It encodes CASSSGGGEQFF. The chain employs TRBV12-3 or TRBV12-4 and TRBJ2-1; 8 nucleotides align to TRBD2. V gave up 4 bases and J gave up 10 bases; unmatched junction bases: 3. CDR3 length equals 12 residues.

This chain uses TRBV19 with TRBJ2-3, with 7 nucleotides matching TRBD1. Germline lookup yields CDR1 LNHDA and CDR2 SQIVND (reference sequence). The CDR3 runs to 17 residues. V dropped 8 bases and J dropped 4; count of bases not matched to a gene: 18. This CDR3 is CASSPAFLRQGSDTQYF. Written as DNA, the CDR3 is TGTGCCAGTTCTCCAGCGTTTTTGAGACAGGGCTCAGATACGCAGTATTTT.

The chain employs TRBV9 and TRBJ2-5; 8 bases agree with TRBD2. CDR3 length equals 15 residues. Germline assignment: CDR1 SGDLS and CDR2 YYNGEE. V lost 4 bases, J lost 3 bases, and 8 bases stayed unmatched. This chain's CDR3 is CASSPHLTSEETQYF. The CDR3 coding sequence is TGTGCCAGCAGCCCCCACCTGACTAGCGAAGAGACCCAGTACTTC. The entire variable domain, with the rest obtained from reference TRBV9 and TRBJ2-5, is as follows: DSGVTQTPKHLITATGQRVTLRCSPRSGDLSVYWYQQSLDQGLQFLIQYYNGEERAKGNILERFSAQQFPDLHSELNLSSLELGDSALYFCASSPHLTSEETQYFGPGTRLLVL.

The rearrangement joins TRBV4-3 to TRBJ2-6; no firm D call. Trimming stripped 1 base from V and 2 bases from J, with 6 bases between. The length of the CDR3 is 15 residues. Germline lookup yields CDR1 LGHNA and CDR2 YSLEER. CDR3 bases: TGCGCCAGCAGCCAAGTCATCACTGGGGCCAACGTCCTGACTTTC. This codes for CASSQVITGANVLTF.

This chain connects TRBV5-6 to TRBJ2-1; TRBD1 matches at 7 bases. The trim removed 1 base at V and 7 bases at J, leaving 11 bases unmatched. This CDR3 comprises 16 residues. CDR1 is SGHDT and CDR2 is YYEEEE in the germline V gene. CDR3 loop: CASSLRGRYFINEQFF. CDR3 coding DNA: TGTGCCAGCAGCTTGAGGGGGCGATATTTTATAAATGAGCAGTTCTTC.

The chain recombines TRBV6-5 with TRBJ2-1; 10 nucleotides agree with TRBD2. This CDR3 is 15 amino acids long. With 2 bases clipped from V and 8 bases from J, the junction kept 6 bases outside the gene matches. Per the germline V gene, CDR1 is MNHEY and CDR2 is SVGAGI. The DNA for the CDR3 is TGTGCCAGCAGTTACCTTAGCGGGGGGTTGGATGAGCAGTTCTTC. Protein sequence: CASSYLSGGLDEQFF.

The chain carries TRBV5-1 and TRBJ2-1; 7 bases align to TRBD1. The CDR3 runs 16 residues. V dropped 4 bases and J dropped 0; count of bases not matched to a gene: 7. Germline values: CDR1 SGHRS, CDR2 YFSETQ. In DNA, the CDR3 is TGCGCCAGCAGCAGCCGACAGGGCGGCTCCTACAATGAGCAGTTCTTC. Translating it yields CASSSRQGGSYNEQFF.

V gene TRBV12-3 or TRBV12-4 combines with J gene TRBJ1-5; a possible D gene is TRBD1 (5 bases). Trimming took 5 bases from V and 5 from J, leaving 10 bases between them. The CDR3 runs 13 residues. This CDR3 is CASSLDSYQPQHF. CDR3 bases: TGTGCCAGCAGTCTAGACAGCTATCAGCCCCAGCATTTT.

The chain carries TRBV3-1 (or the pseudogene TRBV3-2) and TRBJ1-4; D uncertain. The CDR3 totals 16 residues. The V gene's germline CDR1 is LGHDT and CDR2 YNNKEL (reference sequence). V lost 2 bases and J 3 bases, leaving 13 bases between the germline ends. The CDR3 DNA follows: TGTGCCAGCAGCCAATTGCCCGGGAGCTCTAATGAAAAACTGTTTTTT. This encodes CASSQLPGSSNEKLFF.

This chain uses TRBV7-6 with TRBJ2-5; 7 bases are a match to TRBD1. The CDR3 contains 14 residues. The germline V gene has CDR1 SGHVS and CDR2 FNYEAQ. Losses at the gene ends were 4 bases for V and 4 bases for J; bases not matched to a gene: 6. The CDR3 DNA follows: TGTGCCAGCAGCTCAGTCTACAGGGGAGAGACCCAGTACTTC. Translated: CASSSVYRGETQYF.

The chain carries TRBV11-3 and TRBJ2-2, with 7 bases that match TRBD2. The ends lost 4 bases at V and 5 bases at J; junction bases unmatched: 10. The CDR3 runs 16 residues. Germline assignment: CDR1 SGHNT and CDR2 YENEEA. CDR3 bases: TGTGCCAGCAGCTCCTCCCGCGGGGGACCTACCGGGGAGCTGTTTTTT. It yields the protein CASSSSRGGPTGELFF.

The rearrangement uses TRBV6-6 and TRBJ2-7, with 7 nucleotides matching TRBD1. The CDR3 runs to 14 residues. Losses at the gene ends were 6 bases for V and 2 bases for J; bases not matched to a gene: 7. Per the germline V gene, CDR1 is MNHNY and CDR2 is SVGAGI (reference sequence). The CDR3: CASSPDRDTYEQYF. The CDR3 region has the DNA TGTGCCAGCAGCCCCGACAGGGACACCTACGAGCAGTACTTC.

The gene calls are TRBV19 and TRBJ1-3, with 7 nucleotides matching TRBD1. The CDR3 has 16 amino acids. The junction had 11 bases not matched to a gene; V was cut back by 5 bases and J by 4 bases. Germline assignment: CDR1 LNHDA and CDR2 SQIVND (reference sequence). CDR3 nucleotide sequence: TGTGCCAGTAGTTCCGGGACAGCGGGCCCAGGAAACACCATATATTTT. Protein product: CASSSGTAGPGNTIYF.

This chain's CDR3 is CASSEGLAAAFSYEQYF. DNA of the CDR3: TGTGCCAGCAGTGAAGGACTAGCGGCGGCTTTTTCCTACGAGCAGTACTTC. The V gene is TRBV6-1, the J gene TRBJ2-7, with 9 bases aligning to TRBD2. The V and J ends lost 1 base and 1 base, in that order; junction bases with no gene match: 8. CDR3 length: 17 residues. Germline V gene data show CDR1 as MNHNS and CDR2 as SASEGT.

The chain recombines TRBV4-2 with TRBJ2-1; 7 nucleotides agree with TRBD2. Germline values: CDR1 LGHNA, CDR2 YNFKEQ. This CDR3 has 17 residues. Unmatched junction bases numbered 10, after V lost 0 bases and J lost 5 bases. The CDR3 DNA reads TGTGCCAGCAGCCAAGATCGGATTAGCGGGCCTAACAATGAGCAGTTCTTC. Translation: CASSQDRISGPNNEQFF.